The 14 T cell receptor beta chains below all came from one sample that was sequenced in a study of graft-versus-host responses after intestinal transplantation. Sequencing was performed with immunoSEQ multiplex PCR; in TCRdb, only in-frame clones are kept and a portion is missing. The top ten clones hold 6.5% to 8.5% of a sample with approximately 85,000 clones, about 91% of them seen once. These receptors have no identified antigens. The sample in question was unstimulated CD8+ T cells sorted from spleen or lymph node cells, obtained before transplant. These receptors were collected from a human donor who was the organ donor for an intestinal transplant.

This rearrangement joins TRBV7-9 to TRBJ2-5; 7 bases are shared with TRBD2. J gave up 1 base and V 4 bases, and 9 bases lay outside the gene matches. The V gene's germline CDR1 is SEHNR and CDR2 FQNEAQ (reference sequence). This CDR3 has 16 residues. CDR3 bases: TGTGCCAGCAGCTCCCCGGGACTAACCCTCCAAGAGACCCAGTACTTC. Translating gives CASSSPGLTLQETQYF.

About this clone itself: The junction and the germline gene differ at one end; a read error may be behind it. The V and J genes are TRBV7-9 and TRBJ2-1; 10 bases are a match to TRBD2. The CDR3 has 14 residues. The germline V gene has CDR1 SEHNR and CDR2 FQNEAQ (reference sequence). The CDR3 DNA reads TGTGCCAGCATCTTAGCGGGAGGCTACAATGAGCAGTTCTTC. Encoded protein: CASILAGGYNEQFF.

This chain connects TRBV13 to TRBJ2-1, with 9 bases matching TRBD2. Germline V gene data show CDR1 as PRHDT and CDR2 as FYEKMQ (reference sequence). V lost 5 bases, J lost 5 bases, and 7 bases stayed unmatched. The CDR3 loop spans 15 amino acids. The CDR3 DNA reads TGTGCCAGCAGCAAAGCGGGACTAGCAAACAATGAGCAGTTCTTC. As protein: CASSKAGLANNEQFF.

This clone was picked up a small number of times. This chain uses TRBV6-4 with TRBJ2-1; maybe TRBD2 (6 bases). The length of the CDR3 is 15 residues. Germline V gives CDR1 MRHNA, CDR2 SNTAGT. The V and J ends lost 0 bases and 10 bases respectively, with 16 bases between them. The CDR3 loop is CASSDSRSPAGEQFF. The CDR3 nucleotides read TGTGCCAGCAGTGACTCCCGATCGCCGGCGGGGGAGCAGTTCTTC.

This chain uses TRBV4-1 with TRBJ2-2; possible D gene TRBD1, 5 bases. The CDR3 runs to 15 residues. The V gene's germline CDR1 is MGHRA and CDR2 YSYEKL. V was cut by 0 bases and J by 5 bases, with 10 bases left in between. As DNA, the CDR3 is TGCGCCAGCAGCCAAGAAGGGGATTGGACCGGGGAGCTGTTTTTT. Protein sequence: CASSQEGDWTGELFF.

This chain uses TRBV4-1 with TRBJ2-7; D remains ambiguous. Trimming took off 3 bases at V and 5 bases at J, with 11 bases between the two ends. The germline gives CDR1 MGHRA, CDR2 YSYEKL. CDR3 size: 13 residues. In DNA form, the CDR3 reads TGCGCCAGCAGCCACCCCCTCTCTAACGAGCAGTACTTC. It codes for CASSHPLSNEQYF.

The CDR3 coding sequence is TGCAGCGTTGCGCACAGGGGGGGAAACACCATATATTTT. Translating gives CSVAHRGGNTIYF. The chain has TRBV29-1 and TRBJ1-3, with 8 bases lining up with TRBD1. CDR3 length equals 13 residues. Germline CDR1 and CDR2: SQVTM and ANQGSEA. Trimming took 4 bases from V and 4 from J; bases not matched to a gene: 3.

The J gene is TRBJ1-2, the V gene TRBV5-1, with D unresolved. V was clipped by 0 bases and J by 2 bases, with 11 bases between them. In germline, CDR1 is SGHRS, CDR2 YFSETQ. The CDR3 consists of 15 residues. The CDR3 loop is CASSLDNRGNYGYTF. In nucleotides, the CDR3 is TGCGCCAGCAGCTTGGATAACAGAGGGAACTATGGCTACACCTTC.

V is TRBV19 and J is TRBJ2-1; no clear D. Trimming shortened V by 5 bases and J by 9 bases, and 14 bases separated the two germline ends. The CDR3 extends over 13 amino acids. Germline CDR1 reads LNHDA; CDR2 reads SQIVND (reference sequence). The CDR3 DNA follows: TGTGCCAGTAGTGTCCGACACCATGGTGAGCAGTTCTTC. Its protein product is CASSVRHHGEQFF.

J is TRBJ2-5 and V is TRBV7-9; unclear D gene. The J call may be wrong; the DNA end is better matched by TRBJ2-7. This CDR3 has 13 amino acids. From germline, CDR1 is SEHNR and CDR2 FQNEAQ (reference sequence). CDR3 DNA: TGTGCCAGCAGCTTCGGAGCCGTGGGCGAGCAGTACTTC. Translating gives CASSFGAVGEQYF.

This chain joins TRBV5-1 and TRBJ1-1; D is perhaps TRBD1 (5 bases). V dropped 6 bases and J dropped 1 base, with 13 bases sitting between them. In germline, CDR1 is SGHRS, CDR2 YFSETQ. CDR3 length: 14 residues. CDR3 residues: CASTFTGGNTEAFF. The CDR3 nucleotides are TGCGCCAGCACCTTCACCGGGGGGAACACTGAAGCTTTCTTT.

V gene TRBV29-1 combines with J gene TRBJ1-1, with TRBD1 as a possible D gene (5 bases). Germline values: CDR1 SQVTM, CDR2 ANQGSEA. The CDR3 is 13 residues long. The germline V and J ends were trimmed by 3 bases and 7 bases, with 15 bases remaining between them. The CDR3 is CSVELGVPGEAFF. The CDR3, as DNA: TGCAGCGTTGAGTTAGGGGTCCCGGGTGAAGCTTTCTTT.

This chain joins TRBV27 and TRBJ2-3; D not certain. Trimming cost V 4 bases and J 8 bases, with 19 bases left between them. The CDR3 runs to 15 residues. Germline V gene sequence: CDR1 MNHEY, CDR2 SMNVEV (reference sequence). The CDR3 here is CASSSLLVPGGTQYF. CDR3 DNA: TGTGCCAGCAGTTCCCTCCTCGTTCCGGGCGGTACGCAGTATTTT.

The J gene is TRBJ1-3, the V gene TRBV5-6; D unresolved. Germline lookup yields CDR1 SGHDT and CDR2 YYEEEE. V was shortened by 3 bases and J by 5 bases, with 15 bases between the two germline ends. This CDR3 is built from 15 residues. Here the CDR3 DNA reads TGTGCCAGCAGCTCAGGAGTGGTTTTTAGAAACACCATATATTTT. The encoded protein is CASSSGVVFRNTIYF. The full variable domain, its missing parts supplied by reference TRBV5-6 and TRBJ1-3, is DAGVTQSPTHLIKTRGQQVTLRCSPKSGHDTVSWYQQALGQGPQFIFQYYEEEERQRGNFPDRFSGHQFPNYSSELNVNALLLGDSALYLCASSSGVVFRNTIYFGEGSWLTVV.